The 9 T cell receptor beta chains below were found in one sample sequenced in a study of monozygotic twins with cystic fibrosis. The repertoire was sequenced with immunoSEQ multiplex PCR; TCRdb's copy has only in-frame clones and lacks some. The repertoire holds 13,000 to 15,000 clones, around 87% seen once, with around 0.73% in the top ten. The sequenced material came from blood. These receptors all come from a boy between 5 and 17 years old with cystic fibrosis.

The chain uses TRBV9 and TRBJ2-1; 10 bases line up with TRBD1. Germline CDR1 is SGDLS and CDR2 is YYNGEE. V lost 4 bases and J lost 6; bases outside the gene matches: 4. The CDR3 covers 14 residues. CDR3 amino acids: CASSPRTGGNEQFF. CDR3 DNA sequence: TGTGCCAGCAGCCCACGGACAGGGGGCAATGAGCAGTTCTTC.

The chain employs TRBV6-5 and TRBJ1-1, with 7 positions matching TRBD1. The CDR3 extends over 15 amino acids. CDR1 is MNHEY, CDR2 SVGAGI, per germline. J gave up 1 base and V 5 bases, and 7 bases lay outside the gene matches. This CDR3 reads CASSNRGIGNTEAFF. As DNA, the CDR3 is TGTGCCAGCAGTAACAGGGGTATTGGGAACACTGAAGCTTTCTTT.

The rearrangement links TRBV28 to TRBJ2-7; D is possibly TRBD1 (5 bases). V gave up 7 bases and J gave up 2 bases, with 12 bases separating them. This CDR3 comprises 13 residues. The germline V gene encodes CDR1 MDHEN and CDR2 SYDVKM. CDR3 protein: CASKQEYPYEQYF. The DNA of the CDR3 is TGTGCCAGCAAACAGGAGTATCCCTACGAGCAGTACTTC.

The chain links TRBV11-3 to TRBJ2-5, with 7 bases identical to TRBD2. The CDR3 loop spans 15 amino acids. V lost 1 base and J lost 4; bases outside the gene matches: 6. Germline lookup yields CDR1 SGHNT and CDR2 YENEEA. The CDR3 spells CASSLVGGLGETQYF. Here the CDR3 DNA reads TGTGCCAGCAGCTTAGTGGGAGGGCTTGGAGAGACCCAGTACTTC.

The chain combines TRBV6-6 with TRBJ1-1; perhaps TRBD1 as D (5 bases). The CDR3 runs 13 residues. V lost 10 bases and J 0 bases, leaving 12 bases between the germline ends. The V gene's germline CDR1 is MNHNY and CDR2 SVGAGI (reference sequence). The CDR3 loop is CAISGHLNTEAFF. The CDR3 DNA is TGTGCCATCTCCGGACATCTGAACACTGAAGCTTTCTTT.

This chain links TRBV7-2 with TRBJ2-1; D may be TRBD1 or TRBD2 (6 bases each). The germline V and J ends were trimmed by 3 bases and 1 base, with 10 bases remaining between them. Per germline, CDR1 SGHTA and CDR2 FQGNSA. This CDR3 has 15 residues. The CDR3 protein is CASSLGGVSYNEQFF. The CDR3 DNA reads as TGTGCCAGCAGCTTGGGGGGCGTATCCTACAATGAGCAGTTCTTC.

This clone was seen a handful of times. This chain connects TRBV2 to TRBJ2-1, with 7 bases fitting TRBD2. The CDR3 runs to 14 residues. The V gene's germline CDR1 is SNHLY and CDR2 FYNNEI. V lost 5 bases, J lost 13 bases, and 14 bases stayed unmatched. CDR3 region: CASSITLADGRQFF. DNA of the CDR3: TGTGCCAGCAGTATCACCCTAGCGGATGGTCGCCAGTTCTTC.

This chain links TRBV28 with TRBJ2-1; TRBD2 is a possible D gene (6 bases). Germline V gene sequence: CDR1 MDHEN, CDR2 SYDVKM. The CDR3 contains 15 residues. V lost 7 bases to trimming and J lost 1 base, with 14 bases between them. DNA for the CDR3: TGTGCCAGCACTAGCTCGGGGGAATCCTACAATGAGCAGTTCTTC. Translation: CASTSSGESYNEQFF.

The chain carries TRBV2 and TRBJ1-4, with a weak D call TRBD1 (5 bases). V dropped 4 bases and J dropped 4 bases, with 7 bases sitting between them. Germline values: CDR1 SNHLY, CDR2 FYNNEI. This CDR3 has 13 amino acids. CDR3 amino acids: CASSGQNNEKLFF. The CDR3 DNA reads as TGTGCCAGCAGTGGACAGAATAATGAAAAACTGTTTTTT. The complete variable domain, with remaining parts taken from reference TRBV2 and TRBJ1-4, reads EPEVTQTPSHQVTQMGQEVILRCVPISNHLYFYWYRQILGQKVEFLVSFYNNEISEKSEIFDDQFSVERPDGSNFTLKIRSTKLEDSAMYFCASSGQNNEKLFFGSGTQLSVL.